Below, one T cell receptor beta chain is given with its context. The sample belongs to a study of patients and donors after allogeneic stem cell transplantation. TCRdb analysed the RT-PCR reads with MiXCR anew, one entry per CDR3 protein. This sample has about 960,000 distinct CDR3 sequences; 18% occur once, and the top ten carry roughly 6.4%. The sequenced sample was blood, either unsorted or a sorted T cell fraction (not recorded which). This receptor was obtained from a human donor who was either an allogeneic HSCT recipient or a stem cell or donor lymphocyte infusion donor (not recorded which). It is not recorded whose cells these are; they may come from a transplant donor.

In DNA form, the CDR3 reads TGCGCCAGCAGCTTGCCCGGGACTAGCGGGAGCTACGAGCAGTACTTC. Translation gives CASSLPGTSGSYEQYF. J is TRBJ2-7 and V is TRBV5-1; 14 nucleotides match TRBD2. The CDR3 runs 16 residues. CDR1 SGHRS and CDR2 YFSETQ come from the germline V gene. After removal of 1 base from V and 3 bases from J, the junction contained 3 bases not matched to a gene.